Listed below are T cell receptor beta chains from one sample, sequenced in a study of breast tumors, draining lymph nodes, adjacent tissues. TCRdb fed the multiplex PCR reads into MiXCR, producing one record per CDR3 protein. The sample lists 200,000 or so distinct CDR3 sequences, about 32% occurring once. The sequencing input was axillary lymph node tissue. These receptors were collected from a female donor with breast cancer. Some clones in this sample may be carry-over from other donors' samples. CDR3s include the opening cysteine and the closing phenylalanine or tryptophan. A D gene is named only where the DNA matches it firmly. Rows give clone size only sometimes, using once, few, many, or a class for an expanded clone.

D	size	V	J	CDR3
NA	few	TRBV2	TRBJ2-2	CASSVGGGGELFF
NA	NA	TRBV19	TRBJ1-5	CASSMRAGAGQPQHF
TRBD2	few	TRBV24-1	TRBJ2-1	CATSDSSGSGNEQFF
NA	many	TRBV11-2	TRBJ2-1	CASSPDTNNEQFF
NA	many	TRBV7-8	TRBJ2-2	CASRWSATNTGELFF
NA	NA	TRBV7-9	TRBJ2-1	CASGLVEGAANEQFF
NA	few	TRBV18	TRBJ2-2	CASSPLAGSNTGELFF
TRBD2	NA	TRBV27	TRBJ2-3	CASNLAGGTDTQYF
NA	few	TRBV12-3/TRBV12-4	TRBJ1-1	CASSLGVVGTEAFF
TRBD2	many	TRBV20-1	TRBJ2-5	CSARGSGVQQETQYF
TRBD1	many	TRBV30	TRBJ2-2	CAWISRTGNTGELFF
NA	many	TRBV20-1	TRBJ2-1	CSARDQGHNEQFF
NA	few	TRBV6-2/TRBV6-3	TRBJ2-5	CASSQLYPKETQYF
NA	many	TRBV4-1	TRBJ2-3	CASSHPTDTQYF
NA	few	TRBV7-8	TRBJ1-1	CASSLYPNTEAFF
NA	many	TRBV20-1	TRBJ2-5	CSARDPAEGGQETQYF
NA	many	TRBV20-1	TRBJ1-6	CSAPRTEWGDSPLHF
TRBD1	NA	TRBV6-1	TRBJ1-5	CASSATGVLGNQPQHF